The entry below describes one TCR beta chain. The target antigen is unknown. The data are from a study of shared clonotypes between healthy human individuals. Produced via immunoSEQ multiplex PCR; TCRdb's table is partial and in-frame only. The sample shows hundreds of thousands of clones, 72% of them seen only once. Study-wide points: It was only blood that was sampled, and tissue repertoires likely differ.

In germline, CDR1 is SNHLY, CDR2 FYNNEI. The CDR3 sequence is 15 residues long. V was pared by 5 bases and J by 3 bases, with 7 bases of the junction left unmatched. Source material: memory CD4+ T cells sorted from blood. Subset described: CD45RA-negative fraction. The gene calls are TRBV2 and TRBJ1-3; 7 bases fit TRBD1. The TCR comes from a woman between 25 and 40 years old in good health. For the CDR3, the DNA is TGTGCCAGCAGTTTCCTAGGGGGCGATGGAAACACCATATATTTT. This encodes CASSFLGGDGNTIYF.